A selection of T cell receptor beta chains follows, all from one sample in a study of graft-versus-host responses after intestinal transplantation. Assay used: immunoSEQ multiplex PCR; TCRdb lists only in-frame clones, some missing. The sample yields 89,000 or so clones, approximately 80% seen once. No antigen has been assigned to these receptors. Source: unstimulated CD4+ T cells sorted from spleen or lymph node cells, taken before intestinal transplant. These TCRs come from a human donor who received an intestinal transplant. Both conserved end residues are part of each CDR3. The D gene is left open where the match is weak. Size values are once, few and many counts, or a class for expanded clones, and some rows have none.

j_call v_call clone_size d_call cdr3_aa cdr3_nt
TRBJ2-1 TRBV5-1 . TRBD1 CASSLVGTGYDNEQFF TGCGCCAGCAGCTTGGTGGGGACAGGGTATGACAATGAGCAGTTCTTC
TRBJ2-7 TRBV6-5 few . CASRTYRELYF TGTGCCAGCAGGACCTACAGGGAGTTGTATTTC
TRBJ1-6 TRBV6-5 . . CASSLGGRGLHF TGTGCCAGCAGTCTAGGGGGGAGGGGCCTCCACTTT
TRBJ2-7 TRBV7-9 . . CASSLAKTGEHSYEQYF TGTGCCAGCAGCTTAGCGAAGACAGGCGAACATTCCTACGAGCAGTACTTC
TRBJ2-1 TRBV10-2 . . CASSDPGSRDKTYNEQFF TGCGCCAGCAGTGACCCCGGCTCACGGGACAAAACTTACAATGAGCAGTTCTTC
TRBJ2-4 TRBV2 . . CASTRINIQYF TGTGCCAGCACTAGGATAAACATTCAGTACTTC
TRBJ2-7 TRBV5-1 . TRBD1 CASSLGQGESYEQYF TGCGCCAGCAGCTTGGGACAGGGGGAATCCTACGAGCAGTACTTC
TRBJ2-3 TRBV29-1 . TRBD2 CSVDGGSGSPDTQYF TGCAGCGTTGATGGTGGTAGCGGGTCCCCAGATACGCAGTATTTT
TRBJ2-7 TRBV5-5 . . CASTIPGLTYEQYF TGTGCCAGCACCATTCCGGGACTTACCTACGAGCAGTACTTC
TRBJ2-3 TRBV9 . TRBD2 CASSPRAGVVDTQYF TGTGCCAGCAGCCCCCGAGCGGGAGTGGTAGATACGCAGTATTTT
TRBJ2-3 TRBV5-4 . TRBD2 CASSSRERGTTDTQYF TGTGCCAGCAGTTCCCGGGAGCGGGGGACAACAGATACGCAGTATTTT
TRBJ2-2 TRBV5-4 . TRBD2 CASSLSGSDTGELFF TGTGCCAGCAGCCTTAGCGGGAGTGACACCGGGGAGCTGTTTTTT
TRBJ2-7 TRBV2 . TRBD2 CASSGVTSGLEQYF TGTGCCAGCAGTGGTGTGACTAGCGGACTGGAGCAGTACTTC
TRBJ1-2 TRBV28 . TRBD1 CASSGRTGGIGGYTF TGTGCCAGCAGTGGGAGGACAGGGGGCATAGGCGGCTACACCTTC
TRBJ2-7 TRBV11-3 . TRBD2 CASSPGTSLPGEQYF TGTGCCAGCAGCCCTGGGACTAGTCTTCCTGGTGAGCAGTACTTC